Below, 21 T cell receptor beta chains from the same sample are listed, as sequenced in a study of graft-versus-host responses after intestinal transplantation. Some clones are missing from TCRdb's copy, which holds only in-frame ones; the method was immunoSEQ multiplex PCR. The profile shows 95,000 or so clones, approximately 90% of them singletons. The sequences come from PBMCs, collected roughly 450 days after intestinal transplant. These receptors all stem from a human patient who received an intestinal transplant, so some T cells may come from the graft donor.

The CDR3 nucleotides are TGTGCCAGCAGTCAACCACCGGGACACCACTACGAGCAGTACTTC. This gives the protein CASSQPPGHHYEQYF. The V and J genes are TRBV6-1 and TRBJ2-7; D possibly corresponds to TRBD1 (6 bases). The germline V gene encodes CDR1 MNHNS and CDR2 SASEGT. Trimming pared 5 bases from V and 3 bases from J, leaving 17 bases between. The CDR3 is 15 amino acids.

This clone was counted between two and nine times. The chain links TRBV19 to TRBJ1-2; no definite D call. With 1 base removed from V and 8 bases from J, the gap between germline ends came to 5 bases. The CDR3 loop spans 11 amino acids. CDR1 and CDR2 (germline): LNHDA, SQIVND (reference sequence). This CDR3 reads CASSIGGGYTF. The DNA of the CDR3 is TGTGCCAGTAGTATAGGGGGAGGCTACACCTTC.

This clone was detected a few times. This chain links TRBV5-6 with TRBJ1-6, with 11 bases identical to TRBD1. The junction had 1 base not matched to a gene; V was cut back by 3 bases and J by 8 bases. There are 14 residues in the CDR3. Germline assignment: CDR1 SGHDT and CDR2 YYEEEE. The CDR3, as DNA: TGTGCCAGCAGCTGGGGACAGGGGGATTCACCCCTCCACTTT. It specifies CASSWGQGDSPLHF.

The chain employs TRBV19 and TRBJ1-1, with D perhaps TRBD1 (6 bases). CDR3 size: 14 residues. Germline V lookup: CDR1 LNHDA, CDR2 SQIVND (reference sequence). The V end lost 5 bases, the J end lost 4 bases, and 14 bases lay between the germline ends. The CDR3: CASSPRGAGTEAFF. In nucleotides, the CDR3 is TGTGCCAGTAGTCCCCGGGGGGCGGGCACTGAAGCTTTCTTT. Variable domain in full (rest from reference TRBV19 and TRBJ1-1): DGGITQSPKYLFRKEGQNVTLSCEQNLNHDAMYWYRQDPGQGLRLIYYSQIVNDFQKGDIAEGYSVSREKKESFPLTVTSAQKNPTAFYLCASSPRGAGTEAFFGQGTRLTVV.

This rearrangement joins TRBV5-8 to TRBJ1-2; TRBD1 aligns across 8 bases. Germline V gene sequence: CDR1 SGHTS, CDR2 YDEGEE. V dropped 7 bases and J dropped 2; count of bases not matched to a gene: 7. The CDR3 sequence is 14 residues long. CDR3 residues: CASRETGANYGYTF. The CDR3 coding sequence is TGTGCCAGCCGCGAGACAGGGGCCAACTATGGCTACACCTTC.

V gene TRBV21-1 combines with J gene TRBJ2-3; TRBD1 was called by the table and not checked on the DNA. TRBV21-1 is labeled a pseudogene. This CDR3 spans 15 amino acids. The DNA for the CDR3 is TGTGCCAGCAGCCTAAGGGGTGCAGGGACAGATACGCAGTATTTT. Protein: CASSLRGAGTDTQYF.

The chain couples TRBV25-1 to TRBJ1-1, with TRBD1 matching over 7 bases. Germline assignment: CDR1 MGHDK and CDR2 SYGVNS. The V gene end was trimmed by 3 bases and the J gene end by 5 bases; junction bases not matched to a gene: 6. The CDR3 is 14 residues long. The CDR3 DNA sequence: TGTGCCAGCAGTGATCTGAGGGGGCCTACTGAAGCTTTCTTT. It encodes CASSDLRGPTEAFF.

This clone was seen only once. The chain carries TRBV10-3 and TRBJ2-3, with TRBD2 as a possible D gene (7 bases). From germline, CDR1 is ENHRY and CDR2 SYGVKD. V lost 10 bases and J 6 bases, leaving 17 bases between the germline ends. This CDR3 is built from 13 residues. CDR3 sequence: CATMGGAVDTQYF. DNA for the CDR3: TGTGCCACCATGGGGGGGGCGGTTGATACGCAGTATTTT.

The V call is TRBV10-3, the J call TRBJ1-2; TRBD1 aligns across 7 bases. V lost 10 bases to trimming and J lost 1 base; unmatched junction nucleotides: 3. The CDR3 runs to 12 residues. Germline loops: CDR1 ENHRY, CDR2 SYGVKD. CDR3 protein: CATQGVNYGYTF. The CDR3 DNA sequence: TGTGCCACCCAGGGGGTTAACTATGGCTACACCTTC.

This chain uses TRBV10-1 with TRBJ2-1; 9 positions match TRBD1. Germline CDR1 is WNHNN and CDR2 is SYGVQD (reference sequence). Germline trimming cut 8 bases from V and 5 bases from J; bases unmatched to any gene: 7. The length of the CDR3 is 14 residues. The CDR3 loop is CASRRQGGNNEQFF. The CDR3 DNA is TGCGCCAGCCGTCGACAGGGGGGGAACAATGAGCAGTTCTTC.

V gene TRBV6-1 combines with J gene TRBJ1-1; D is undetermined. Germline values: CDR1 MNHNS, CDR2 SASEGT. Trimming stripped 8 bases from V and 1 base from J, with 11 bases between. CDR3 length equals 13 residues. The CDR3 DNA follows: TGTGCCAGCGGAGTGACCCCGAACACTGAAGCTTTCTTT. Encoded protein: CASGVTPNTEAFF.

The gene calls are TRBV7-8 and TRBJ2-1; D may correspond to TRBD1 or TRBD2 (6 bases each). From germline, CDR1 is SGHVS and CDR2 FQNEAQ. The CDR3 length is 12 residues. V lost 8 bases to trimming and J lost 6 bases, with 11 bases between them. The CDR3 sequence is CASGGPLNEQFF. The CDR3 coding sequence is TGTGCCAGCGGGGGGCCTCTCAATGAGCAGTTCTTC. Based on the CDR3 plus reference TRBV7-8 and TRBJ2-1, the full variable domain is GAGVSQSPRYKVAKRGQDVALRCDPISGHVSLFWYQQALGQGPEFLTYFQNEAQLDKSGLPSDRFFAERPEGSVSTLKIQRTQQEDSAVYLCASGGPLNEQFFGPGTRLTVL.

V gene TRBV7-3 combines with J gene TRBJ2-7, with a weak D call TRBD1 (5 bases). Germline-derived CDR1 and CDR2 are SGHTA and FQGTGA. The germline V and J ends were trimmed by 7 bases and 4 bases, with 14 bases remaining between them. The length of the CDR3 is 13 residues. CDR3 region: CASTRESGYEQYF. The DNA of the CDR3 is TGTGCCAGCACCAGGGAATCTGGGTACGAGCAGTACTTC.

The V and J genes are TRBV19 and TRBJ1-4; D remains unclear. The CDR3 consists of 17 residues. V was clipped by 1 base and J by 7 bases, with 19 bases between them. The germline V gene encodes CDR1 LNHDA and CDR2 SQIVND (reference sequence). This CDR3 is CASSIGVSPTDGEKLFF. DNA of the CDR3: TGTGCCAGTAGTATAGGAGTAAGTCCCACCGATGGTGAAAAACTGTTTTTT.

This chain joins TRBV5-1 and TRBJ2-5; D perhaps matches TRBD1 (6 bases). Germline V gene lookup returns CDR1 SGHRS and CDR2 YFSETQ. CDR3 length: 14 amino acids. With 2 bases removed from V and 5 bases from J, the gap between germline ends came to 13 bases. CDR3 in DNA: TGCGCCAGCAGCTTCTCAGGGGCATTGGAGACCCAGTACTTC. Translated, it gives CASSFSGALETQYF. The whole variable domain, filled in from reference TRBV5-1 and TRBJ2-5, reads KAGVTQTPRYLIKTRGQQVTLSCSPISGHRSVSWYQQTPGQGLQFLFEYFSETQRNKGNFPGRFSGRQFSNSRSEMNVSTLELGDSALYLCASSFSGALETQYFGPGTRLLVL.

This chain connects TRBV4-1 to TRBJ2-6; D unclear. The CDR3 covers 16 residues. V was pared by 0 bases and J by 0 bases, with 6 bases between. Germline CDR1 is MGHRA and CDR2 is YSYEKL. The CDR3 DNA is TGCGCCAGCAGCCAAGAGGGTCCCTCTGGGGCCAACGTCCTGACTTTC. Translation: CASSQEGPSGANVLTF.

This clone was picked up one time. The chain combines TRBV7-9 with TRBJ2-7; D perhaps matches TRBD2 (5 bases). V dropped 7 bases and J dropped 2 bases, with 6 bases sitting between them. CDR1 and CDR2 (germline): SEHNR, FQNEAQ (reference sequence). The CDR3 has 11 amino acids. CDR3 sequence reads: CASTGTYEQYF. Here the CDR3 DNA reads TGTGCCAGCACCGGGACCTACGAGCAGTACTTC.

This chain connects TRBV2 to TRBJ2-7, with D perhaps TRBD1 (5 bases). This CDR3 is built from 14 residues. V was shortened by 10 bases and J by 6 bases, with 22 bases between the two germline ends. Looked up from germline, CDR1 is SNHLY and CDR2 is FYNNEI. The CDR3 coding sequence is TGTGCCACCAAACAGGCCGGGTTGGTTCGCGAGCAGTACTTC. Its protein product is CATKQAGLVREQYF.

The CDR3 nucleotides read TGTGCCAGCAGCGTACTAGCGGGCCCCCAAGAGACCCAGTACTTC. It yields the protein CASSVLAGPQETQYF. The V and J genes are TRBV9 and TRBJ2-5; 8 bases line up with TRBD2. The germline V gene has CDR1 SGDLS and CDR2 YYNGEE. This CDR3 has 15 amino acids. The V and J ends lost 1 base and 1 base, in that order; junction bases with no gene match: 3.

The V gene is TRBV25-1, the J gene TRBJ2-1, with TRBD1 matching over 7 bases. This CDR3 spans 16 amino acids. CDR1 is MGHDK, CDR2 SYGVNS, per germline. V trimming: 6 bases; J trimming: 0 bases; junction bases outside the gene matches: 8. Here the CDR3 DNA reads TGTGCCAGCAGCCTCACACAGGGGAGCTCCTACAATGAGCAGTTCTTC. This codes for CASSLTQGSSYNEQFF.

The genes are TRBV7-9 and TRBJ2-6; D gene unclear. CDR1 and CDR2 from the germline V gene are SEHNR and FQNEAQ (reference sequence). CDR3 length: 14 residues. Trimming pared 5 bases from V and 2 bases from J, leaving 7 bases between. The CDR3 bases are TGTGCCAGCAGCATCCCCGCTGGGGCCAACGTCCTGACTTTC. Translated: CASSIPAGANVLTF. The entire variable domain, with the rest obtained from reference TRBV7-9 and TRBJ2-6, is as follows: DTGVSQNPRHKITKRGQNVTFRCDPISEHNRLYWYRQTLGQGPEFLTYFQNEAQLEKSRLLSDRFSAERPKGSFSTLEIQRTEQGDSAMYLCASSIPAGANVLTFGAGSRLTVL.